The count of the clone carrying this T cell receptor (beta chain) is one. Its antigen is not identified. A far larger clone is off by one base, so a read error is likely. Sample time point: newly diagnosed GD, antithyroid drugs for less than 3 months. RNA extracted from PBMCs served as the sequencing template. Combining iRepertoire HTBI primers with Arm-PCR of CDR3 regions, the authors built TCR beta libraries. Using its own MiXCR run on the multiplex PCR reads, TCRdb lists one record per CDR3 protein. The sample has approximately 230,000 distinct CDR3 sequences, 15% to 20% seen once. This specimen comes from a study of regulatory T cells in long-lasting Graves disease. Study summary: Graves' cases, newly diagnosed, had used antithyroid drugs under 3 months.

Study-wide results and limits: Persistent Graves' patients showed reduced TCR diversity versus newly diagnosed patients. TRBV28 was favored in persistent disease, as were TRBJ1-2 and TRBJ2-5.

The CDR3 is made up of 15 amino acids. The V end lost 2 bases, the J end lost 5 bases, and 13 bases lay between the germline ends. Germline V gene sequence: CDR1 SGHTA, CDR2 FQGTGA. The sequence derives from a female donor with Graves disease. The genes are TRBV7-3 and TRBJ2-1; no firm D call. This sample comprised peripheral blood mononuclear cells (PBMCs), obtained at new diagnosis, from a patient treated with antithyroid drugs. The CDR3 DNA reads TGTGCCAGCAGCTTAGTTAAGGTAACGGACAATGAGCAGTTCTTC. It specifies CASSLVKVTDNEQFF.